This T cell receptor beta chain was sequenced for a study of CD8 T cells in ankylosing spondylitis. Broader study findings: About 8 highly homologous variants made up a TCR beta motif, and this motif appeared characteristic of ankylosing spondylitis blood.

TCRdb reanalysed the 5' RACE reads using MiXCR and keeps one entry per CDR3 protein. In the table there are roughly 130,000 distinct CDR3 sequences, 7% of which are singletons. This clonotype showed up many times. Its antigen is as yet unknown. V lost 3 bases to trimming and J lost 0 bases; unmatched junction nucleotides: 8. Germline CDR1 is LNHNV and CDR2 is YYDKDF (reference sequence). The CDR3 totals 18 residues. Sequencing input: blood, either unsorted or a sorted T cell fraction (not recorded which). The chain joins TRBV15 to TRBJ2-1; 10 positions match TRBD2. This receptor was obtained from a male donor with ankylosing spondylitis or in good health (not recorded which). The CDR3 DNA is TGTGCCACCAGCAGGGCCCTAGCGGGGGACAGCTCCTACAATGAGCAGTTCTTC. It yields the protein CATSRALAGDSSYNEQFF.